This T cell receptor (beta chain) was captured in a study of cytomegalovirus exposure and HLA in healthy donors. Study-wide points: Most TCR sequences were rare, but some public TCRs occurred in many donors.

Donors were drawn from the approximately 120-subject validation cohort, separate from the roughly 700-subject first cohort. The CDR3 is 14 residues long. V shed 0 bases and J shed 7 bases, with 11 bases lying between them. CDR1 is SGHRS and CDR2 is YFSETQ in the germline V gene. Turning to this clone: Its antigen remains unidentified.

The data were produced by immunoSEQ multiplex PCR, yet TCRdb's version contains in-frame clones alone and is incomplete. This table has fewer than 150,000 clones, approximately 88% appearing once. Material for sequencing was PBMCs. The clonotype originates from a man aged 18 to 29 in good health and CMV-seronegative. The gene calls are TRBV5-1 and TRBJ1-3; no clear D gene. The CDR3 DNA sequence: TGCGCCAGCAGCTTGGCCTCGGCAGGCAACACCATATATTTT. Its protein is CASSLASAGNTIYF.